The sequence of this T cell receptor (beta chain) was determined in a study of T-cell memory formation after mild COVID-19. In TCRdb, the 5' RACE reads were re-called with MiXCR into one record per CDR3 protein. This table has more than 150,000 distinct CDR3 sequences, 11% appearing once. This clonotype was observed once. The CDR3 contains 15 residues. Trimming removed 0 bases from V and 5 bases from J, with 13 bases in between. The germline V gene has CDR1 MNHEY and CDR2 SVGAGI. This chain connects TRBV6-5 to TRBJ1-2; possibly TRBD1 for D (6 bases). This clonotype was obtained from a man younger than 30 who had mild COVID-19 (a few samples of this study predate the infection). Cell type and time point are not known. Sequenced: PBMCs or a T cell subset sorted from them (not recorded which). CDR3 DNA: TGTGCCAGCAGTTACTCGACCCGGACAGAATATGGCTACACCTTC. Its translation: CASSYSTRTEYGYTF.